The clone carrying this T cell receptor (beta chain) was recorded at least ten times. The antigen is undetermined. The germline V gene encodes CDR1 MDHEN and CDR2 SYDVKM. V lost 5 bases and J 2 bases, leaving 16 bases between the germline ends. This CDR3 is 15 amino acids long. RNA transcripts served as template for amplifying TCR beta CDR3 sequences. Amplification began with first-round RT-PCR using HTBI primers, then second-round multiplex PCR was performed. TCRdb independently ran MiXCR on the multiplex PCR reads; one entry per CDR3 protein. The profile shows 360,000 or so distinct CDR3 sequences, approximately 20% of them singletons. The sample comes from a study of Graves' ophthalmopathy and Graves' hyperthyroidism. General study results and limits: Classification of ophthalmopathy versus stable hyperthyroidism by a 13-signature model yielded approximately 90% sensitivity and approximately 80% specificity.

This receptor was taken from a woman aged 18-29 years with Graves' ophthalmopathy. The source material was peripheral blood. V usage is TRBV28 and J usage is TRBJ2-7, with D hard to call. CDR3 in amino acids: CASSPPAPLPYEQYF. CDR3 bases: TGTGCCAGCAGTCCCCCCGCGCCGCTTCCCTACGAGCAGTACTTC.